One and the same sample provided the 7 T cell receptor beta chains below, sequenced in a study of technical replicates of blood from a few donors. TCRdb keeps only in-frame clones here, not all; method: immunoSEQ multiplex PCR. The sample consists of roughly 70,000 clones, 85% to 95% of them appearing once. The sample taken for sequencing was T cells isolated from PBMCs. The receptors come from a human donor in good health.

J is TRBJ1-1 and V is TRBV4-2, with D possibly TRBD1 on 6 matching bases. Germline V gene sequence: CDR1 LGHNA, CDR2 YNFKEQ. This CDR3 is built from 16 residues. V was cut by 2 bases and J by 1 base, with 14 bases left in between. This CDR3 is CASSQIVPQGNTEAFF. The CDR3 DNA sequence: TGTGCCAGCAGCCAAATTGTTCCACAGGGGAACACTGAAGCTTTCTTT.

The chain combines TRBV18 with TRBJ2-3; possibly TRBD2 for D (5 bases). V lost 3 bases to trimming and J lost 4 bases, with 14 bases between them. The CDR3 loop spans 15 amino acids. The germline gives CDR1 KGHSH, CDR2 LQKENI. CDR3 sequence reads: CASSPWYDGADTQYF. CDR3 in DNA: TGTGCCAGCTCACCGTGGTACGACGGGGCAGATACGCAGTATTTT.

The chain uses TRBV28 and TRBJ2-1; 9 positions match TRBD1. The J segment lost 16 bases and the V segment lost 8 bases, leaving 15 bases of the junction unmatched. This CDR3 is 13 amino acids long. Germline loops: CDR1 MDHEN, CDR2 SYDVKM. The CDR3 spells CASLILPGQGFFF. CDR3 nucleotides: TGTGCCAGCTTGATCCTTCCGGGACAGGGATTTTTCTTC.

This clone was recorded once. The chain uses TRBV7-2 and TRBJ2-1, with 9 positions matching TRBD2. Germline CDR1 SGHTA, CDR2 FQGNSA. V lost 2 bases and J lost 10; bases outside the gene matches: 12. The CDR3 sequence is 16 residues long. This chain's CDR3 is CASSLSLASGTGEQFF. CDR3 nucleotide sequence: TGTGCCAGCAGCTTATCCTTGGCTAGCGGGACGGGAGAGCAGTTCTTC.

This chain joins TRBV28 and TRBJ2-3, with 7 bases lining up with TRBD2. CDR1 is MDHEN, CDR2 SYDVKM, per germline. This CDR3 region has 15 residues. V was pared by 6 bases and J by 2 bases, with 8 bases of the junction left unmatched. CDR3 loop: CASSKLAGPTDTQYF. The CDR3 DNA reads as TGTGCCAGCAGCAAGTTAGCGGGCCCCACAGATACGCAGTATTTT.

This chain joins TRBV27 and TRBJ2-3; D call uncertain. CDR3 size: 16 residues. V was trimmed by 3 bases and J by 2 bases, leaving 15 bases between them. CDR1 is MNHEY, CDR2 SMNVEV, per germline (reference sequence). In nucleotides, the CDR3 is TGTGCCAGCAGTTTCTCGGCAGGAATGTACACAGATACGCAGTATTTT. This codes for CASSFSAGMYTDTQYF.

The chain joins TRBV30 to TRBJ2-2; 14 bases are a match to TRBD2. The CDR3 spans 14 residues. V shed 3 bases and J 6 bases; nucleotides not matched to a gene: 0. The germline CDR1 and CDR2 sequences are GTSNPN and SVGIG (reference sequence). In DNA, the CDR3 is TGTGCCTGGAGGACTAGCGGGAGGGCCGGGGAGCTGTTTTTT. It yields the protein CAWRTSGRAGELFF.